The 2 T cell receptor beta chains presented below share a single source sample, sequenced in a study of CD8 T cells in ankylosing spondylitis. TCRdb reprocessed the 5' RACE reads via MiXCR and lists one record per CDR3 protein. Of about 220,000 distinct CDR3 sequences in the sample, more than 25% were seen once. Sequenced input: blood, either unsorted or a sorted T cell fraction (not recorded which). These receptors originate from a male donor with ankylosing spondylitis or in good health (not recorded which).

The chain has TRBV12-3 or TRBV12-4 and TRBJ2-1; 12 nucleotides match TRBD1. The CDR3 is made up of 16 amino acids. The ends lost 5 bases at V and 8 bases at J; junction bases unmatched: 10. The CDR3 reads CASSTHPGQGAYEQFF. The CDR3 DNA is TGTGCCAGCAGTACCCATCCGGGACAGGGGGCCTATGAGCAGTTCTTC.

V gene TRBV5-5 combines with J gene TRBJ2-3; the D gene could be TRBD1 or TRBD2 (6 bases each). V gave up 4 bases and J gave up 4 bases, with 13 bases separating them. Germline CDR1 is SGHKS and CDR2 is YYEKEE (reference sequence). The CDR3 sequence is 14 residues long. CDR3 nucleotides: TGTGCCAGCAGCATTACCGGGGGCGCAGATACGCAGTATTTT. The encoded protein is CASSITGGADTQYF.